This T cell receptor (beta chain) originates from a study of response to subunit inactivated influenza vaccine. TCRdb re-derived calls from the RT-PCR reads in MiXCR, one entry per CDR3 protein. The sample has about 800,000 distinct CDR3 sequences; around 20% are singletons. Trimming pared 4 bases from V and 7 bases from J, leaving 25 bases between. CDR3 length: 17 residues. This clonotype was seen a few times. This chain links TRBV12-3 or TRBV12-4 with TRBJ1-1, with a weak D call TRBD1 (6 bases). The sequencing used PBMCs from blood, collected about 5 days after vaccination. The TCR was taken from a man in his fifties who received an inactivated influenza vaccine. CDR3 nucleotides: TGTGCCAGCAGTTCGGCCCTGAGGGTGGGAGGGGGGTTTGAAGCTTTCTTT. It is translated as CASSSALRVGGGFEAFF.